This T cell receptor (beta chain) is drawn from a study of PD-L1 blockade in urothelial cancer. At the level of the study: Bladder-origin urothelial cancer in males covered about 90% of the 29 patients. Blood analyses occurred 3 weeks (second dose) and 6 weeks post treatment start.

Findings of the study overall: In blood sampled pretreatment, TCR clonality below the median predicted better survival.

On this clone itself: The antigen is unknown.

The V and J ends lost 1 base and 7 bases respectively, with 12 bases between them. Germline assignment: CDR1 MNHNS and CDR2 SASEGT. The CDR3 length is 14 residues. The protocol was immunoSEQ multiplex PCR, while the TCRdb copy is restricted to in-frame clones and leaves out a portion. The sample has tens of thousands of clones, 87% seen once. The chain links TRBV6-1 to TRBJ2-3; TRBD2 is a possible D gene (5 bases). This clonotype was obtained from a man aged 55 to 70 with urothelial cancer. This specimen consisted of PBMCs, obtained around atezolizumab (anti-PD-L1) treatment. The CDR3 sequence is CASSEDGRTYTQYF. As DNA, the CDR3 is TGTGCCAGCAGTGAAGACGGCAGGACTTATACGCAGTATTTT.